Listed here is a single T cell receptor (beta chain). Which antigen it targets is not known. There are no base qualities to consult, and no much larger clone falls within one base. The data stem from a study of T cells after yellow fever vaccination (dated by TCRdb to between 2018 and 2020). For context, the study as a whole: The SMART-Seq v4 Ultra Low Input RNA kit was used to prepare libraries from fractions with low cell numbers. Bulk TCR alpha and beta repertoires were sequenced longitudinally to track T-cell clones before and after primary and booster YFV17D yellow fever vaccination. The cohort comprised two healthy male donors, one aged 18 to 29 and one aged 30 to 40 years. Bulk PBMC replicates and cell subsets were isolated from blood drawn at multiple timepoints before and after both primary and secondary immunization.

Paper-wide results and their limitations: Compared with the primary T-cell response, the secondary T-cell response was faster but weaker, reaching its peak on day 5 rather than on day 15. A small share of clonotypes was detected in both CD4 and CD8 compartments, with the overlap likely arising from convergent recombination. After the booster, most of the clones that had expanded following primary vaccination were detected again (96% of CD4 and around 90% of CD8), which suggests that memory was broadly maintained. Only a couple of donors were included in the study, so the extent to which the findings can be generalized is limited. Computational filtering was required because FACS-sorted repertoires could contain abundant contaminating clonotypes from the bulk population.

TCR cDNA was synthesized by 5'RACE template switching, which introduced a universal primer site and unique molecular identifiers. Priming of cDNA synthesis was performed from both the TCR alpha and TCR beta constant segments. Libraries were amplified in two PCR steps, with sample barcodes and sequencing adapters added in the second step. Sequencing of the libraries was done on either Illumina HiSeq 2500 (2x100 bp) or NovaSeq (2x150 bp). Under the source paper's analysis protocol: MIGEC handled demultiplexing of reads and collapsing into UMI consensus sequences, while MiXCR performed V(D)J alignment. Vaccine-responding clonotypes were identified with edgeR using replicate PBMC samples, with FDR below 0.01 and a log2 fold change above 5 up to day 15 being required. Each bulk clonotype received a CD4 or CD8 identity based on whether the sequenced CD4 or CD8 repertoire contained that clonotype at higher abundance. Starting from the raw public reads, TCRdb applied fastp trimming at Q25, assembled clones with MiXCR and retained in-frame beta chains. Rows are combined by CDR3 protein, so each entry shows the most common genes and DNA. V and J calls and clone size were set by TCRdb, not the authors. Across this sample there are hundreds of thousands of distinct CDR3 sequences, with about 13% seen only once. The top ten clones comprise about 14% of the sample.

Sample treatment or condition, as interpreted from the label and publication: live attenuated yellow fever vaccine strain. At every blood-draw timepoint, two biological replicates of bulk PBMCs were collected. PBMCs were isolated from peripheral blood using a standard Ficoll-Paque protocol. TriZol was used to extract RNA from bulk PBMCs, from CD4 and CD8 fractions, and from dextramer-positive and dextramer-negative fractions. The germline V gene (reference sequence) supplies CDR1 DFQATT and CDR2 SNEGSKA. Reading from cysteine to phenylalanine, the CDR3 counts 14 amino acids. Here the CDR3 DNA is all that survives: 42 bases in frame from base 1. V loses 4 bases at its end and J loses 3 bases; junction bases beyond the gene matches: 2.

The clonotype was recovered from a man under 40 who received the YFV17D yellow fever vaccine. The starting material was PBMCs, obtained on the day of the yellow fever booster vaccination. The V and J segments used are TRBV20-1 and TRBJ2-1, and 11 junctional nucleotides match TRBD2. The encoded CDR3 is CSATLAGVYNEQFF. In nucleotides, the sequence is TGCAGTGCTACACTAGCGGGAGTCTACAATGAGCAGTTCTTC.